Following are 5 T cell receptor beta chains from one sample sequenced in a study of T cell changes during pregnancy in multiple sclerosis. TCRdb's table, derived via immunoSEQ multiplex PCR, lists solely in-frame clones and lacks some. The sample holds some 110,000 clones; under 95% are singletons and the top ten take 1.5% to 2%. The source was peripheral blood, collected after pregnancy. The receptors originated from a female donor with multiple sclerosis, enrolled in a pregnancy study.

This clone has more than one count but fewer than ten. The J gene is TRBJ1-4, the V gene TRBV2; perhaps TRBD1 as D (5 bases). Germline CDR1 and CDR2: SNHLY and FYNNEI. The CDR3 runs to 12 residues. The V and J ends lost 11 bases and 8 bases respectively, with 15 bases between them. CDR3 amino acids: CAGRRDEEKLFF. For the CDR3, the DNA is TGTGCCGGCCGGCGGGACGAAGAAAAACTGTTTTTT.

This sequence joins TRBV5-6 and TRBJ1-1; D gene unclear. V lost 8 bases and J 8 bases, leaving 22 bases between the germline ends. The CDR3 is 14 residues long. Germline CDR1 is SGHDT and CDR2 is YYEEEE. The DNA of the CDR3 is TGTGCCAGTTCTCGTGCGGGGTCCCGAGTAGAAGCTTTCTTT. Encoded protein: CASSRAGSRVEAFF.

This sequence joins TRBV7-2 and TRBJ1-6; 7 nucleotides agree with TRBD1. V shed 2 bases and J 6 bases; nucleotides not matched to a gene: 7. The CDR3 runs 16 residues. The germline V gene encodes CDR1 SGHTA and CDR2 FQGNSA. The CDR3 protein is CASSLLGQVSNSPLHF. As DNA, the CDR3 is TGTGCCAGCAGCTTACTCGGACAGGTTTCTAATTCACCCCTCCACTTT.

The V and J genes are TRBV6-5 and TRBJ2-1, with a tentative D call TRBD2 (5 bases). The V end was cut by 4 bases, the J end by 9 bases, with 10 bases between. This CDR3 has 12 residues. Germline V gene lookup returns CDR1 MNHEY and CDR2 SVGAGI. In DNA, the CDR3 is TGTGCCAGCAGTTCACGGGAAGCTGAGCAGTTCTTC. It is translated as CASSSREAEQFF.

Written as DNA, the CDR3 is TGTGCCAGCAGCCCATCGAGGGGGAACACCATATATTTT. It translates to CASSPSRGNTIYF. The chain couples TRBV11-2 to TRBJ1-3; D possibly corresponds to TRBD1 (6 bases). CDR3 length equals 13 residues. V was shortened by 5 bases and J by 7 bases, with 12 bases between the two germline ends. The V gene's germline CDR1 is SGHAT and CDR2 FQNNGV.